The 3 T cell receptor beta chains below all came from one sample that was sequenced in a study of Graves' ophthalmopathy and Graves' hyperthyroidism. RNA served as the template for amplifying TCR beta CDR3 regions. RT-PCR was first run with HTBI primers, then multiplex PCR in a second round. TCRdb processed the multiplex PCR reads anew with MiXCR; each CDR3 protein has one entry. The sample lists approximately 1.2 million distinct CDR3 sequences; roughly 35% were seen once. The sequenced sample was peripheral blood or thyroid tissue (not recorded which). Receptors originate from an adult man with Graves' hyperthyroidism.

This clonotype was detected once. A single base separates this from a much larger clone, so it may be a read error. The chain recombines TRBV29-1 with TRBJ1-4; 8 bases align to TRBD1. The ends lost 5 bases at V and 7 bases at J; junction bases unmatched: 3. The CDR3 sequence is 12 residues long. Germline V gives CDR1 SQVTM, CDR2 ANQGSEA. CDR3 loop: CSVTGGLEKLFF. Written as DNA, the CDR3 is TGCAGCGTTACAGGGGGGCTTGAAAAACTGTTTTTT.

This clonotype has just a few counts. The chain employs TRBV10-2 and TRBJ2-5; TRBD2 agrees at 13 bases. CDR1 WSHSY and CDR2 SAAADI come from the germline V gene. CDR3 size: 17 residues. V dropped 4 bases and J dropped 0; count of bases not matched to a gene: 5. DNA for the CDR3: TGCGCCAGCAGTGCCGGACTAGCGGGGGCCTACCAAGAGACCCAGTACTTC. Translated, it gives CASSAGLAGAYQETQYF.

Notes on this clonotype: A much bigger clone sits one base away, suggesting this may be a read error. The chain is built from TRBV7-3 and TRBJ2-2; 9 nucleotides line up with TRBD1. Germline values: CDR1 SGHTA, CDR2 FQGTGA. The CDR3 is made up of 15 amino acids. The V segment lost 5 bases and the J segment 4 bases; nucleotides outside the gene matches: 5. The CDR3 sequence: CASSLQGASTGELFF. The CDR3 DNA sequence: TGTGCCAGCAGCCTACAGGGGGCGAGCACCGGGGAGCTGTTTTTT.